This T cell receptor beta chain was recovered during a study of blood T cell repertoires in COVID-19. The CDR3 runs to 13 residues. V was clipped by 5 bases and J by 14 bases; unmatched bases: 10. The germline gives CDR1 MDHEN, CDR2 SYDVKM. Sequenced by immunoSEQ multiplex PCR; TCRdb stores in-frame clones only, minus some. The data contain 150,000 or so clones, about nine tenths of them singletons. Sequenced sample: PBMCs or T cells enriched from blood (not recorded which). The gene calls are TRBV28 and TRBJ2-1, with TRBD1 matching over 9 bases. The sequence was obtained from a man over 45 who had recovered from COVID-19. CDR3 sequence (DNA): TGTGCCAGCAGTCACCGGGACAGGGAATCAAAGTTCTTC. This codes for CASSHRDRESKFF.